This record looks at one T cell receptor (beta chain) sequence and its context. Its antigen is unidentified. This sample is drawn from a study of cytomegalovirus exposure and HLA in healthy donors. Study conclusions and caveats: In a later analysis, TCR beta V- and J-gene trimming was associated with a missense DCLRE1C variant. With high specificity and sensitivity, the classifier reportedly diagnosed cytomegalovirus status. Being indistinguishable, some V segments were excluded, TRBV6-2 and TRBV6-3 among them.

The germline V and J ends were trimmed by 1 base and 5 bases, with 11 bases remaining between them. Germline assignment: CDR1 MNHEY and CDR2 SVGAGI. The CDR3 length is 14 residues. PCR amplification relied on 60 Vbeta primers (plus 13 Jbeta primers). TCRdb keeps only in-frame clones here, not all; method: immunoSEQ multiplex PCR. The profile shows roughly 180,000 clones, approximately 78% of them singletons. The sequenced sample consisted of PBMCs. V usage is TRBV6-5 and J usage is TRBJ1-1, with D tentatively TRBD1 (5 bases). The receptor was derived from a young woman in good health and CMV-seronegative. The CDR3 DNA is TGTGCCAGCAGTTACTTTTCGGGGGGGACTGAAGCTTTCTTT. Translation gives CASSYFSGGTEAFF.